Listed below are T cell receptor beta chains from one sample, sequenced in a study of T cells in localized non-small cell lung cancer. Assay: immunoSEQ multiplex PCR; the TCRdb copy retains only in-frame clones and omits some. This sample yields about 5,000 clones, of which less than 35% are seen a single time; around 5% belongs to the top ten. Here the sequenced sample was lung tumor tissue, taken before any cancer treatment. The receptors originated from a man between 40 and 70 years old with stage II lung adenocarcinoma. CDR3s include the opening cysteine and the closing phenylalanine or tryptophan. A D gene is named only where the DNA matches it firmly. Size is stated for part of the rows, as once, few or many counts, or as a class when the clone is expanded.

d_gene: TRBD1; v_gene: TRBV25-1; abundance: -; j_gene: TRBJ2-2; CDR3nt: TGTGCGGACACAGGGGACCCGAACACCGGGGAGCTGTTTTTT; CDR3aa: CADTGDPNTGELFF
d_gene: -; v_gene: TRBV5-8; abundance: -; j_gene: TRBJ2-2; CDR3nt: TGTGCCAGCAGCTCCGAGGCGAACACCGGGGAGCTGTTTTTT; CDR3aa: CASSSEANTGELFF
d_gene: TRBD1; v_gene: TRBV11-3; abundance: -; j_gene: TRBJ2-7; CDR3nt: TGTGCCAGCAGCTTCACAGGACAGGGGGCCTACGAGCAGTACTTC; CDR3aa: CASSFTGQGAYEQYF
d_gene: TRBD1; v_gene: TRBV6-8; abundance: medium-sized; j_gene: TRBJ2-5; CDR3nt: TGTGCCATCAGTGGACGGACAGGAGATCTCGGGGAGACCCAGTACTTC; CDR3aa: CAISGRTGDLGETQYF
d_gene: TRBD1; v_gene: TRBV10-2; abundance: -; j_gene: TRBJ2-1; CDR3nt: TGCGCCAGCAGTGATGGACAGGGCGCCTACAATGAGCAGTTCTTC; CDR3aa: CASSDGQGAYNEQFF
d_gene: -; v_gene: TRBV9; abundance: -; j_gene: TRBJ2-1; CDR3nt: TGTGCCAGCAGCGTAGCTCTAGGGATAGCGGACAATGAGCAGTTCTTC; CDR3aa: CASSVALGIADNEQFF
d_gene: TRBD1; v_gene: TRBV28; abundance: -; j_gene: TRBJ2-2; CDR3nt: TGTGCCAGCAGACCCGGGACAGGAGCCACCGGGGAGCTGTTTTTT; CDR3aa: CASRPGTGATGELFF
d_gene: -; v_gene: TRBV6-8; abundance: -; j_gene: TRBJ1-3; CDR3nt: TGTGCCAGCACCAACAGACTAGACTCTGGAAACACCATATATTTT; CDR3aa: CASTNRLDSGNTIYF
d_gene: TRBD1; v_gene: TRBV19; abundance: -; j_gene: TRBJ2-7; CDR3nt: TGTGCCAGTAGTATGTACAGGGGCCACGAGCAGTACTTC; CDR3aa: CASSMYRGHEQYF
d_gene: -; v_gene: TRBV10-2; abundance: -; j_gene: TRBJ2-1; CDR3nt: TGCGCCAGCAGTGGTGACAGCTCCTACAATGAGCAGTTCTTC; CDR3aa: CASSGDSSYNEQFF
d_gene: TRBD1; v_gene: TRBV12-5; abundance: -; j_gene: TRBJ2-3; CDR3nt: TGTGCTAGTGGTTTGGAAGGCAGGGGGCGAGATACGCAGTATTTT; CDR3aa: CASGLEGRGRDTQYF
d_gene: TRBD1; v_gene: TRBV6-8; abundance: large; j_gene: TRBJ2-3; CDR3nt: TGTGCCAGCAGTCCCGACAGGGGGCAAGATACGCAGTATTTT; CDR3aa: CASSPDRGQDTQYF
d_gene: -; v_gene: TRBV14; abundance: -; j_gene: TRBJ2-1; CDR3nt: TGTGCCAGCAGTGGCGGCTCCTACAATGAGCAGTTCTTC; CDR3aa: CASSGGSYNEQFF
d_gene: TRBD1; v_gene: TRBV6-8; abundance: -; j_gene: TRBJ2-5; CDR3nt: TGTGCCAGCAGCCCACCGGGACAGGGGGCGGAGACCCAGTACTTC; CDR3aa: CASSPPGQGAETQYF
d_gene: TRBD1; v_gene: TRBV11-3; abundance: few; j_gene: TRBJ1-1; CDR3nt: TGTGCCAGCAGCTCAGAACCGGGACAGACTTACACTGAAGCTTTCTTT; CDR3aa: CASSSEPGQTYTEAFF
d_gene: -; v_gene: TRBV6-8; abundance: -; j_gene: TRBJ2-7; CDR3nt: TGTGCCATCAGTCCTCGGACTGGGGGGTACGAGCAGTACTTC; CDR3aa: CAISPRTGGYEQYF
d_gene: TRBD2; v_gene: TRBV18; abundance: -; j_gene: TRBJ2-2; CDR3nt: TGTGCCAGCTCACCGCGAAGAGGACTAGATCGCACCGGGGAGCTGTTTTTT; CDR3aa: CASSPRRGLDRTGELFF
d_gene: -; v_gene: TRBV11-3; abundance: -; j_gene: TRBJ1-2; CDR3nt: TGTGCCAGCAGCTCCCCGACAGCTTCCTATGGCTACACCTTC; CDR3aa: CASSSPTASYGYTF
d_gene: -; v_gene: TRBV7-2; abundance: -; j_gene: TRBJ2-5; CDR3nt: TGTGCGGGGGGACGGGGGCCGGAAGAGACCCAGTACTTC; CDR3aa: CAGGRGPEETQYF
d_gene: -; v_gene: TRBV29-1; abundance: -; j_gene: TRBJ2-4; CDR3nt: TGCAGCGTTGAAGTTAGTGGCCCCGGCCAGTACTTC; CDR3aa: CSVEVSGPGQYF
d_gene: TRBD2; v_gene: TRBV11-3; abundance: -; j_gene: TRBJ2-1; CDR3nt: TGTGCCAGCAGCTGGGGGACTACCCGGAATGAGCAGTTCTTC; CDR3aa: CASSWGTTRNEQFF
d_gene: TRBD2; v_gene: TRBV6-8; abundance: few; j_gene: TRBJ2-1; CDR3nt: TGTGCCAGCACCAGGACTAGCGGGGCCTATGAGCAGTTCTTC; CDR3aa: CASTRTSGAYEQFF
d_gene: -; v_gene: TRBV6-8; abundance: few; j_gene: TRBJ2-1; CDR3nt: TGTGCCAGCAGTTACCGGAGGGGGACGGAGGTTCGTAGGGAGCAGTTCTTC; CDR3aa: CASSYRRGTEVRREQFF
d_gene: -; v_gene: TRBV9; abundance: few; j_gene: TRBJ2-1; CDR3nt: TGTGCCAGCAGCCTCCGGACAAGCTACAATGAGCAGTTCTTC; CDR3aa: CASSLRTSYNEQFF
d_gene: -; v_gene: TRBV6-8; abundance: few; j_gene: TRBJ1-1; CDR3nt: TGTGCCAGCAGTTACTCGAACCGCAGGGGTTTGACTGAAGCTTTCTTT; CDR3aa: CASSYSNRRGLTEAFF
d_gene: TRBD2; v_gene: TRBV11-3; abundance: medium-sized; j_gene: TRBJ2-6; CDR3nt: TGTGCCAGCAGCCCGACTAGCGGGGCTGGGGCCAACGTCCTGACTTTC; CDR3aa: CASSPTSGAGANVLTF
d_gene: -; v_gene: TRBV28; abundance: -; j_gene: TRBJ2-3; CDR3nt: TGTGCCAGCAGTCCCCGGCTGTATACGCAGTATTTT; CDR3aa: CASSPRLYTQYF
d_gene: -; v_gene: TRBV6-8; abundance: -; j_gene: TRBJ1-2; CDR3nt: TGTGCCAGCAGTTACGGGACGGCAGAAGAGCGCTACACCTTC; CDR3aa: CASSYGTAEERYTF
d_gene: -; v_gene: TRBV30; abundance: -; j_gene: TRBJ1-5; CDR3nt: TGTGCCTGGGCCTTGGGGCAGGAGGAGCCCCAGCATTTT; CDR3aa: CAWALGQEEPQHF
d_gene: -; v_gene: TRBV11-3; abundance: -; j_gene: TRBJ2-7; CDR3nt: TGTGCCAGCAGCTTGGCCCCACTGAGATCCTACGAGCAGTACTTC; CDR3aa: CASSLAPLRSYEQYF
d_gene: -; v_gene: TRBV11-3; abundance: few; j_gene: TRBJ2-5; CDR3nt: TGTGCCAGCAGATCCCAGGGCAGGGGAGAGACCCAGTACTTC; CDR3aa: CASRSQGRGETQYF
d_gene: -; v_gene: TRBV6-8; abundance: few; j_gene: TRBJ1-1; CDR3nt: TGTGCCAGCAGTGCCGACGGATTGAACACTGAAGCTTTCTTT; CDR3aa: CASSADGLNTEAFF
d_gene: -; v_gene: TRBV11-3; abundance: -; j_gene: TRBJ1-3; CDR3nt: TGTGCCAGCAGCTTACTACCTTCTGGAAACACCATATATTTT; CDR3aa: CASSLLPSGNTIYF
d_gene: -; v_gene: TRBV28; abundance: few; j_gene: TRBJ1-5; CDR3nt: TGTGCCAGCAGTTTATCGACAGGATTGGGGTCCGGCAATCAGCCCCAGCATTTT; CDR3aa: CASSLSTGLGSGNQPQHF
d_gene: TRBD2; v_gene: TRBV15; abundance: -; j_gene: TRBJ2-2; CDR3nt: TGTGCCACCAGCAGAGAGGGACTAGCGGTCTCGAACACCGGGGAGCTGTTTTTT; CDR3aa: CATSREGLAVSNTGELFF
d_gene: TRBD2; v_gene: TRBV11-3; abundance: medium-sized; j_gene: TRBJ2-2; CDR3nt: TGTGCCAGCAGCTCGATTAGGGGACTAGCGGGTACCGGGGAGCTGTTTTTT; CDR3aa: CASSSIRGLAGTGELFF
d_gene: TRBD1; v_gene: TRBV28; abundance: -; j_gene: TRBJ2-7; CDR3nt: TGTGCCAGAACCCACCGGGACAGGGGATTTTACGAGCAGTACTTC; CDR3aa: CARTHRDRGFYEQYF
d_gene: TRBD1; v_gene: TRBV6-8; abundance: medium-sized; j_gene: TRBJ1-2; CDR3nt: TGTGCCAGCAGTGGAAGGGACAGCACAATCTATGGCTACACCTTC; CDR3aa: CASSGRDSTIYGYTF
d_gene: TRBD2; v_gene: TRBV11-3; abundance: -; j_gene: TRBJ2-5; CDR3nt: TGTGCCAGCAGCGTCAGCGGGAGGGCCCAGGAGACCCAGTACTTC; CDR3aa: CASSVSGRAQETQYF
d_gene: -; v_gene: TRBV28; abundance: -; j_gene: TRBJ1-1; CDR3nt: TGTGCCAGCAGTTCCCGGCCCACTGAAGCTTTCTTT; CDR3aa: CASSSRPTEAFF
d_gene: -; v_gene: TRBV6-8; abundance: few; j_gene: TRBJ1-3; CDR3nt: TGTGCCATCAGTGGTGACAGCCTCTCTGGAAACACCATATATTTT; CDR3aa: CAISGDSLSGNTIYF
d_gene: -; v_gene: TRBV11-3; abundance: few; j_gene: TRBJ1-1; CDR3nt: TGTGCCAGCAGCCCCCCCGTAATGAACACTGAAGCTTTCTTT; CDR3aa: CASSPPVMNTEAFF
d_gene: TRBD1; v_gene: TRBV23-1; abundance: -; j_gene: TRBJ1-3; CDR3nt: TGCGCCAGCAGCTGGACAGGGGGAAACACCATATATTTT; CDR3aa: CASSWTGGNTIYF
d_gene: -; v_gene: TRBV28; abundance: -; j_gene: TRBJ2-5; CDR3nt: TGTGCCAGCAGTTTAGGGATATACACGGTCAACCAAGAGACCCAGTACTTC; CDR3aa: CASSLGIYTVNQETQYF